The 31 T cell receptor beta chains given below trace back to one sample, sequenced in a study of CD8 T cells in Susac syndrome. With random hexamers, 0.5 to 1 ug RNA was reverse transcribed. TCRdb used MiXCR to reprocess the immunoSEQ multiplex PCR reads, holding one entry per CDR3 protein. Among 100,000 to 150,000 distinct CDR3 sequences listed, roughly 94% were seen once. The sequenced material came from CD8+ T cells from PBMCs. Source of these receptors: a human donor with Susac syndrome.

V usage is TRBV19 and J usage is TRBJ1-1; no definite D call. The CDR3 covers 15 residues. V was shortened by 5 bases and J by 0 bases, with 13 bases between the two germline ends. Germline assignment: CDR1 LNHDA and CDR2 SQIVND (reference sequence). The chain's CDR3 is CASSWGNMVNTEAFF. CDR3 sequence (DNA): TGTGCCAGTAGTTGGGGAAATATGGTGAACACTGAAGCTTTCTTT.

The J gene is TRBJ2-1, the V gene TRBV5-1, with D tentatively TRBD1 (6 bases). Germline CDR1 SGHRS, CDR2 YFSETQ. The CDR3 length is 15 residues. Trimming stripped 3 bases from V and 4 bases from J, with 14 bases between. In nucleotides, the CDR3 is TGCGCCAGCAGCTGGACCGGGACATCTTACAATGAGCAGTTCTTC. It codes for CASSWTGTSYNEQFF.

J is TRBJ1-2 and V is TRBV12-3 or TRBV12-4; no reliable D call. This CDR3 region has 13 residues. The ends were cut back, 5 bases at V and 9 bases at J, with 16 bases in the middle. CDR3 coding DNA: TGTGCCAGCAGTACCTACACCCCACCTAGCTACACCTTC. This codes for CASSTYTPPSYTF.

This clonotype came up once. This chain connects TRBV25-1 to TRBJ1-1, with D maybe TRBD1 (5 bases). The CDR3 totals 17 residues. Germline CDR1 and CDR2: MGHDK and SYGVNS. The V and J ends lost 2 bases and 4 bases respectively, with 20 bases between them. CDR3 residues: CASSEVGRVRGGTEAFF. In DNA form, the CDR3 reads TGTGCCAGCAGTGAAGTTGGCAGGGTAAGAGGTGGCACTGAAGCTTTCTTT.

V gene TRBV14 combines with J gene TRBJ2-5; no firm D call. V lost 5 bases, J lost 0 bases, and 16 bases lay in between. Germline CDR1 SGHDN, CDR2 FVKESK. The CDR3 has 16 residues. CDR3 in amino acids: CASSKSPVGNQETQYF. CDR3 nucleotide sequence: TGTGCCAGCAGCAAATCCCCCGTGGGTAACCAAGAGACCCAGTACTTC.

This rearrangement joins TRBV29-1 to TRBJ1-2; D is ambiguous. CDR3 length equals 10 residues. V shed 3 bases and J shed 4 bases, with 3 bases lying between them. Germline CDR1 is SQVTM and CDR2 is ANQGSEA. CDR3 DNA: TGCAGCGTTGAGGCCTATGGCTACACCTTC. Residues: CSVEAYGYTF.

The chain uses TRBV29-1 and TRBJ1-2, with 9 bases aligning to TRBD1. Germline CDR1 SQVTM, CDR2 ANQGSEA. Germline trimming cut 6 bases from V and 5 bases from J; bases unmatched to any gene: 4. CDR3 length: 12 residues. The CDR3 spells CSVTGTGYGYTF. CDR3 coding DNA: TGCAGCGTAACCGGGACAGGGTATGGCTACACCTTC. The variable domain in full, with the rest retrieved from reference TRBV29-1 and TRBJ1-2, is SAVISQKPSRDICQRGTSLTIQCQVDSQVTMMFWYRQQPGQSLTLIATANQGSEATYESGFVIDKFPISRPNLTFSTLTVSNMSPEDSSIYLCSVTGTGYGYTFGSGTRLTVV.

CDR3 loop: CASSLTGQGPWNTEAFF. The CDR3, as DNA: TGTGCCAGCAGCTTAACGGGACAGGGCCCGTGGAACACTGAAGCTTTCTTT. V usage is TRBV7-9 and J usage is TRBJ1-1, with 9 positions matching TRBD1. CDR3 length equals 17 residues. From germline, CDR1 is SEHNR and CDR2 FQNEAQ (reference sequence). V lost 2 bases and J lost 1; bases outside the gene matches: 8.

J is TRBJ1-1 and V is TRBV10-2; D is ambiguous. The CDR3 spans 11 residues. Germline V lookup: CDR1 WSHSY, CDR2 SAAADI. Deletions cut 3 bases from V and 7 bases from J, with 6 bases between. The CDR3 loop is CASSDGSEAFF. As DNA, the CDR3 is TGCGCCAGCAGTGATGGCAGTGAAGCTTTCTTT.

The genes are TRBV6-5 and TRBJ2-5, with D tentatively TRBD2 (7 bases). The germline gives CDR1 MNHEY, CDR2 SVGAGI. V gave up 5 bases and J gave up 0 bases, with 16 bases separating them. The CDR3 runs 16 residues. CDR3 nucleotides: TGTGCCAGCAGTCCACTCGCGGGGGCCCACCAAGAGACCCAGTACTTC. Protein: CASSPLAGAHQETQYF.

The chain recombines TRBV7-2 with TRBJ2-1; a possible D gene is TRBD1 (6 bases). The germline CDR1 and CDR2 sequences are SGHTA and FQGNSA. The CDR3 spans 13 residues. V dropped 2 bases and J dropped 15 bases, with 17 bases sitting between them. For the CDR3, the DNA is TGTGCCAGCAGCTTACGGGGCCCTGTGACAGGGTTCTTC. Translating gives CASSLRGPVTGFF. The full variable domain, its missing parts supplied by reference TRBV7-2 and TRBJ2-1, is GAGVSQSPSNKVTEKGKDVELRCDPISGHTALYWYRQSLGQGLEFLIYFQGNSAPDKSGLPSDRFSAERTGGSVSTLTIQRTQQEDSAVYLCASSLRGPVTGFFGPGTRLTVL.

The chain is built from TRBV7-8 and TRBJ1-1; 8 bases line up with TRBD1. Germline CDR1 and CDR2: SGHVS and FQNEAQ. The J segment lost 3 bases and the V segment lost 4 bases, leaving 10 bases of the junction unmatched. CDR3 length: 16 residues. CDR3 amino acids: CASSSTGTGGYTEAFF. In nucleotides, the CDR3 is TGTGCCAGCAGCTCGACGGGGACAGGAGGATACACTGAAGCTTTCTTT.

The V gene is TRBV5-5, the J gene TRBJ2-5, with TRBD2 matching over 12 bases. Germline CDR1 and CDR2: SGHKS and YYEKEE (reference sequence). Losses at the gene ends were 4 bases for V and 4 bases for J; bases not matched to a gene: 5. This CDR3 region has 15 residues. The CDR3 nucleotides read TGTGCCAGCAGCGTAGCTAGCGGGGGGGCAGAGACCCAGTACTTC. Amino acids: CASSVASGGAETQYF.

The chain is built from TRBV27 and TRBJ1-6; the D gene is possibly TRBD1 (5 bases). The germline V gene has CDR1 MNHEY and CDR2 SMNVEV (reference sequence). The CDR3 consists of 13 residues. V gave up 4 bases and J gave up 8 bases, with 9 bases separating them. CDR3 coding DNA: TGTGCCAGCAGTTCGGACACCTATTCACCCCTCCACTTT. Its translation is CASSSDTYSPLHF.

This clonotype was counted a few times. This chain connects TRBV12-3 or TRBV12-4 to TRBJ2-7, with D possibly TRBD2 on 6 matching bases. The CDR3 is 13 residues long. V lost 1 base, J lost 4 bases, and 8 bases lay in between. The CDR3 DNA follows: TGTGCCAGCAGTTTAGGGACTACGTACGAGCAGTACTTC. It yields the protein CASSLGTTYEQYF.

The V and J genes are TRBV12-3 or TRBV12-4 and TRBJ1-1; D is unclear. V lost 6 bases, J lost 4 bases, and 15 bases lay in between. The CDR3 totals 14 residues. The CDR3 DNA reads as TGTGCCAGCAGCCCGGGGTCGCTCGGCACTGAAGCTTTCTTT. Translated, it gives CASSPGSLGTEAFF.

The chain joins TRBV15 to TRBJ1-5; no firm D call. CDR3 length: 14 amino acids. Trimming removed 0 bases from V and 7 bases from J, with 10 bases in between. Germline CDR1 is LNHNV and CDR2 is YYDKDF (reference sequence). Here the CDR3 reads CATSRDGEDQPQHF. The CDR3 DNA sequence: TGTGCCACCAGCAGAGATGGGGAGGACCAGCCCCAGCATTTT.

This chain joins TRBV20-1 and TRBJ2-1; 10 nucleotides align to TRBD1. J was trimmed by 7 bases and V by 6 bases; bases with no gene match: 6. The V gene's germline CDR1 is DFQATT and CDR2 SNEGSKA (reference sequence). This CDR3 comprises 13 residues. The CDR3 DNA reads TGCAGTGCCTCTGGACAGGGGGGAAATGAGCAGTTCTTC. It yields the protein CSASGQGGNEQFF.

The chain uses TRBV29-1 and TRBJ1-4, with D hard to call. Germline V gene sequence: CDR1 SQVTM, CDR2 ANQGSEA. This CDR3 is 13 amino acids long. Trimming left V 5 bases short and J 0 bases short, with 7 bases between. The CDR3 nucleotides read TGCAGCGTTCCCGGGGCAACTAATGAAAAACTGTTTTTT. This encodes CSVPGATNEKLFF.

The chain links TRBV7-2 to TRBJ2-4; 10 nucleotides agree with TRBD1. CDR3 size: 13 residues. Per the germline V gene, CDR1 is SGHTA and CDR2 is FQGNSA. V shed 4 bases and J 9 bases; nucleotides not matched to a gene: 3. The CDR3: CASSYRTGGIQYF. CDR3 coding DNA: TGTGCCAGCAGCTATCGGACAGGGGGCATTCAGTACTTC.

The chain couples TRBV4-3 to TRBJ1-1; tentative D call: TRBD1 (5 bases). Germline V CDR1 and CDR2: LGHNA, YSLEER. There are 15 residues in the CDR3. V was cut by 0 bases and J by 3 bases, with 11 bases left in between. CDR3 loop: CASSQEGLRDTEAFF. CDR3 DNA sequence: TGCGCCAGCAGCCAAGAGGGACTAAGGGACACTGAAGCTTTCTTT.

The chain has TRBV9 and TRBJ1-1; D remains unclear. The CDR3 covers 13 residues. With 4 bases removed from V and 1 base from J, the gap between germline ends came to 8 bases. Germline lookup yields CDR1 SGDLS and CDR2 YYNGEE. The CDR3 spells CASSKRGNTEAFF. CDR3 sequence (DNA): TGTGCCAGCAGCAAACGAGGGAACACTGAAGCTTTCTTT.

The chain has TRBV18 and TRBJ2-7, with a tentative D call TRBD1 (5 bases). CDR1 and CDR2 (germline): KGHSH, LQKENI. This CDR3 is 16 amino acids long. V was cut by 0 bases and J by 3 bases, with 15 bases left in between. The CDR3 bases are TGTGCCAGCTCACCACCTCAGGGAAGCCTAGGCTACGAGCAGTACTTC. Translated, it gives CASSPPQGSLGYEQYF.

This chain connects TRBV9 to TRBJ2-2, with a weak D call TRBD2 (6 bases). The V end lost 0 bases, the J end lost 1 base, and 13 bases lay between the germline ends. The germline V gene has CDR1 SGDLS and CDR2 YYNGEE. CDR3 size: 17 residues. The CDR3 DNA reads TGTGCCAGCAGCGTAGAGCCCGGGGGATTGAACACCGGGGAGCTGTTTTTT. It specifies CASSVEPGGLNTGELFF. The full variable domain, its missing parts supplied by reference TRBV9 and TRBJ2-2, is DSGVTQTPKHLITATGQRVTLRCSPRSGDLSVYWYQQSLDQGLQFLIQYYNGEERAKGNILERFSAQQFPDLHSELNLSSLELGDSALYFCASSVEPGGLNTGELFFGEGSRLTVL.

This chain connects TRBV9 to TRBJ2-2; unclear D gene. The V gene lost 4 bases and the J gene lost 6 bases, with 10 bases spanning the gap. This CDR3 is built from 13 residues. From germline, CDR1 is SGDLS and CDR2 YYNGEE. The CDR3 spells CASSSPSAGELFF. Written as DNA, the CDR3 is TGTGCCAGCAGCTCACCGAGCGCCGGGGAGCTGTTTTTT.

CDR3 region: CASSQGSGWETQYF. As DNA, the CDR3 is TGCGCCAGCAGCCAAGGTAGCGGGTGGGAGACCCAGTACTTC. The chain carries TRBV4-1 and TRBJ2-5; 7 bases are a match to TRBD2. The junction had 4 bases not matched to a gene; V was cut back by 1 base and J by 5 bases. Germline CDR1 is MGHRA and CDR2 is YSYEKL. CDR3 length equals 14 residues.

V is TRBV7-9 and J is TRBJ2-1; 9 nucleotides agree with TRBD2. This CDR3 is built from 15 residues. The junction had 9 bases not matched to a gene; V was cut back by 6 bases and J by 6 bases. Germline V CDR1 and CDR2: SEHNR, FQNEAQ (reference sequence). CDR3 DNA sequence: TGTGCCAGCAGGTCCCCTAGCGGGGAGATCAATGAGCAGTTCTTC. Translated: CASRSPSGEINEQFF. Supplemented by reference TRBV7-9 and TRBJ2-1, the full variable domain reads DTGVSQNPRHKITKRGQNVTFRCDPISEHNRLYWYRQTLGQGPEFLTYFQNEAQLEKSRLLSDRFSAERPKGSFSTLEIQRTEQGDSAMYLCASRSPSGEINEQFFGPGTRLTVL.

V usage is TRBV29-1 and J usage is TRBJ2-1, with D maybe TRBD2 (6 bases). The CDR3 spans 16 residues. Germline CDR1 and CDR2: SQVTM and ANQGSEA. Trimming took 7 bases from V and 9 from J, leaving 28 bases between them. The CDR3 sequence: CSGGPSVSSGGGEQFF. CDR3 nucleotides: TGCAGCGGTGGCCCGTCGGTCTCCTCCGGGGGTGGTGAGCAGTTCTTC.

This clonotype was seen just once. This chain joins TRBV10-3 and TRBJ1-2; 8 bases line up with TRBD1. This CDR3 region has 14 residues. Germline V gene lookup returns CDR1 ENHRY and CDR2 SYGVKD. Trimming cost V 3 bases and J 4 bases; bases outside gene matches: 4. This chain's CDR3 is CAISDGGQGYGYTF. The CDR3 nucleotides read TGTGCCATCAGTGACGGCGGACAGGGCTATGGCTACACCTTC.

The V and J genes are TRBV20-1 and TRBJ2-2; D is undetermined. CDR3 length: 14 amino acids. Trimming took 0 bases from V and 2 from J, leaving 7 bases between them. Per germline, CDR1 DFQATT and CDR2 SNEGSKA (reference sequence). CDR3 sequence (DNA): TGCAGTGCTAGAGACTTTTTAAACACCGGGGAGCTGTTTTTT. It is translated as CSARDFLNTGELFF.

The chain has TRBV25-1 and TRBJ1-5; 9 bases agree with TRBD1. V was clipped by 7 bases and J by 0 bases; unmatched bases: 4. CDR1 and CDR2 from the germline V gene are MGHDK and SYGVNS. This CDR3 comprises 15 residues. CDR3 residues: CASTGTGYSNQPQHF. In nucleotides, the CDR3 is TGTGCCAGCACCGGGACAGGGTATAGCAATCAGCCCCAGCATTTT.